This is a list of T cell receptor beta chains from one sample in a study of T cell responses to AZD1222 COVID-19 vaccine. The data were produced by immunoSEQ multiplex PCR, yet TCRdb's version contains in-frame clones alone and is incomplete. The table has around 130,000 clones, 85% to 90% seen once. This specimen consisted of peripheral blood, obtained 28 days after the second AZD1222 dose. The receptors here all came from an adult who received the AZD1222 COVID-19 vaccine. The CDR3 runs from the conserved cysteine through the conserved F or W. A D gene is named only where the DNA matches it firmly. A row's size may be missing; if present it is once, few, many or a size class.

TRBV11-2	TRBJ2-2	-	-	CASSKMPSTGELFF	TGTGCCAGCAGCAAAATGCCATCAACCGGGGAGCTGTTTTTT
TRBV19	TRBJ2-3	-	-	CASSPDRTDTQYF	TGTGCCAGTAGTCCGGACCGAACAGATACGCAGTATTTT
TRBV2	TRBJ1-1	-	-	CASSANGNTEAFF	TGTGCCAGCAGCGCCAACGGAAACACTGAAGCTTTCTTT
TRBV10-2	TRBJ2-3	-	TRBD1	CATSTGAEDTQYF	TGCGCCACTTCGACAGGGGCGGAAGATACGCAGTATTTT
TRBV12-3/TRBV12-4	TRBJ2-7	-	-	CASSPDTYEQYF	TGTGCCAGCAGTCCCGACACCTACGAGCAGTACTTC
TRBV5-1	TRBJ1-3	few	-	CASSIDGWGNTIYF	TGCGCCAGCAGCATCGACGGGTGGGGAAACACCATATATTTT
TRBV25-1	TRBJ1-5	-	TRBD1	CASRNRGRLQPQHF	TGTGCCAGCAGAAACAGGGGGCGCCTTCAGCCCCAGCATTTT
TRBV5-5	TRBJ1-5	-	-	CASSLGGEGYQPQHF	TGTGCCAGCAGCTTAGGAGGGGAGGGATATCAGCCCCAGCATTTT
TRBV5-5	TRBJ2-3	few	-	CASSGQKTDTQYF	TGTGCCAGCAGCGGACAGAAAACAGATACGCAGTATTTT
TRBV15	TRBJ2-3	-	-	CATSRDRDTQYF	TGTGCCACCAGCAGAGATAGAGATACGCAGTATTTT
TRBV30	TRBJ1-1	once	-	CAWSDPWRNTEAFF	TGTGCCTGGAGTGACCCTTGGAGGAACACTGAGGCTTTCTTT
TRBV7-3	TRBJ2-6	-	-	CASSPGNPGANVLTF	TGTGCCAGCAGCCCAGGGAATCCTGGTGCCAACGTCCTGACTTTC
TRBV28	TRBJ1-2	-	-	CASSSGQNYGYTF	TGTGCCAGCAGTTCAGGACAGAACTATGGCTACACCTTC
TRBV7-3	TRBJ2-1	-	-	CASSPQRVNNEQFF	TGTGCCAGCAGCCCGCAGCGGGTGAACAATGAGCAGTTCTTC
TRBV6-5	TRBJ2-1	-	-	CASSYSMEGSYNEQFF	TGTGCCAGCAGTTACTCGATGGAGGGTTCCTACAATGAGCAGTTCTTC
TRBV7-3	TRBJ1-1	-	-	CASSYTGPNTEAFF	TGTGCCAGCAGCTATACAGGGCCGAACACTGAAGCTTTCTTT
TRBV7-8	TRBJ1-2	-	TRBD1	CASSIGTVISYGYTF	TGTGCCAGCAGCATCGGGACAGTTATTTCCTATGGCTACACCTTC
TRBV9	TRBJ2-3	-	-	CASCLGRMGGTDTQYF	TGTGCCAGCTGCTTGGGGCGGATGGGTGGTACAGATACGCAGTATTTT
TRBV7-2	TRBJ2-1	-	-	CASSSKGGSYNEQFF	TGTGCCAGCAGCTCTAAGGGAGGCTCCTACAATGAGCAGTTCTTC
TRBV10-2	TRBJ1-2	once	TRBD1	CASSDPRTGEGYTF	TGCGCCAGCAGTGACCCCCGGACAGGGGAAGGCTACACCTTC
TRBV30	TRBJ1-3	-	-	CAWSRPQSSGNTIYF	TGTGCCTGGAGTCGACCCCAGAGCTCTGGAAACACCATATATTTT
TRBV2	TRBJ2-7	-	-	CASTETGTYYEQYF	TGTGCCAGCACCGAGACAGGGACTTACTACGAGCAGTACTTC
TRBV18	TRBJ2-7	once	TRBD1	CASSLTGDEQYF	TGTGCCAGCTCACTAACAGGGGACGAGCAGTACTTC
TRBV5-1	TRBJ2-7	few	TRBD1	CASSSRQGVFHEQYF	TGCGCCAGCAGCTCTCGACAGGGGGTATTCCACGAGCAGTACTTC
TRBV11-2	TRBJ2-1	-	-	CASSLGASPYNEQFF	TGTGCCAGCAGCTTAGGGGCTAGCCCTTACAATGAGCAGTTCTTC
TRBV21-1	TRBJ2-3	-	-	CASSTRRGTSTDTQYF	TGTGCCAGCAGCACTCGCCGGGGGACTAGCACAGATACGCAGTATTTT
TRBV19	TRBJ2-5	-	-	CATTLDVQQETQYF	TGTGCCACCACGCTCGACGTGCAGCAAGAGACCCAGTACTTC
TRBV7-8	TRBJ2-6	-	TRBD1	CASSPGDRFLSGANVLTF	TGTGCCAGCAGCCCAGGGGACAGATTCCTCTCTGGGGCCAACGTCCTGACTTTC
TRBV5-1	TRBJ1-6	-	TRBD1	CASSLVVTTDRGNSPLHF	TGCGCCAGCAGCTTGGTAGTCACTACCGACAGGGGCAATTCACCCCTCCACTTT
TRBV7-2	TRBJ1-6	-	TRBD1	CASRKSPGTGRNSPLHF	TGTGCCAGCAGGAAAAGTCCCGGGACAGGGCGTAATTCACCCCTCCACTTT
TRBV9	TRBJ1-2	-	-	CASSEGWGYTF	TGTGCCAGCAGCGAGGGGTGGGGCTACACCTTC
TRBV19	TRBJ1-4	-	-	CASSIVSDWTNEKLFF	TGTGCCAGTAGTATTGTGAGCGATTGGACTAATGAAAAACTGTTTTTT
TRBV6-6	TRBJ1-2	once	-	CASSYSVYGYTF	TGTGCCAGCAGTTACTCTGTCTATGGCTACACCTTC
TRBV4-1	TRBJ2-2	-	-	CASSQVVGQGTGELFF	TGCGCCAGCAGCCAAGTTGTAGGGCAGGGCACCGGGGAGCTGTTTTTT
TRBV5-1	TRBJ1-1	-	TRBD1	CASSLVGQKAGAFF	TGCGCCAGCAGCTTGGTGGGACAGAAAGCTGGAGCTTTCTTT
TRBV6-5	TRBJ1-4	once	-	CASSSPGLLNEKLFF	TGTGCCAGCAGTTCGCCGGGACTCCTTAATGAAAAACTGTTTTTT
TRBV5-1	TRBJ2-7	-	-	CASSSNYEQYF	TGCGCCAGCAGCTCGAACTACGAGCAGTACTTC
TRBV6-1	TRBJ1-3	-	TRBD1	CASSADEGAFGNTIYF	TGTGCCAGCAGTGCCGACGAGGGGGCTTTTGGAAACACCATATATTTT
TRBV27	TRBJ2-3	-	-	CASSRDTDTQYF	TGTGCCAGCAGTCGAGACACAGATACGCAGTATTTT
TRBV29-1	TRBJ2-1	-	TRBD2	CSLATSGIREQFF	TGCAGCCTGGCGACTAGCGGGATTCGTGAGCAGTTCTTC
TRBV11-2	TRBJ1-2	-	-	CASSFGFGPNYGYTF	TGTGCCAGCAGCTTCGGGTTTGGGCCTAACTATGGCTACACCTTC
TRBV2	TRBJ2-3	-	-	CASSIVDTQYF	TGTGCCAGCAGTATCGTGGATACGCAGTATTTT
TRBV24-1	TRBJ1-5	-	-	CATSDGSYQPQHF	TGTGCCACCAGTGACGGTAGTTATCAGCCCCAGCATTTT
TRBV9	TRBJ2-2	-	TRBD2	CASSPRTSGNTGELFF	TGTGCCAGCAGCCCTAGGACTAGCGGGAACACCGGGGAGCTGTTTTTT
TRBV4-3	TRBJ1-2	-	-	CASSQEAGKNGYTF	TGCGCCAGCAGCCAAGAGGCAGGGAAGAATGGCTACACCTTC
TRBV6-5	TRBJ2-6	-	-	CASRTGANVLTF	TGTGCCAGCCGGACTGGGGCCAACGTCCTGACTTTC
TRBV7-2	TRBJ2-3	-	TRBD2	CASSPGLAGGSDTQYF	TGTGCCAGCAGCCCGGGACTAGCGGGGGGCAGCGATACGCAGTATTTT
TRBV7-2	TRBJ2-3	-	-	CASSADTRGTQYF	TGTGCCAGCAGCGCGGACACCCGGGGTACGCAGTATTTT
TRBV19	TRBJ2-7	-	TRBD2	CASSTTGGAHEQYF	TGTGCCAGTAGTACCACCGGGGGGGCCCACGAGCAGTACTTC
TRBV3-1/TRBV3-2	TRBJ2-1	-	-	CASSQGGPSPGNEQFF	TGTGCCAGCAGCCAGGGAGGTCCTAGTCCAGGGAATGAGCAGTTCTTC
TRBV6-5	TRBJ1-5	few	TRBD1	CASSYSGTGGSQPQHF	TGTGCCAGCAGTTACTCCGGGACAGGGGGAAGTCAGCCCCAGCATTTT
TRBV5-1	TRBJ2-3	-	TRBD2	CASSPGPSGSTDTQYF	TGCGCCAGCAGCCCGGGTCCTAGCGGTAGCACAGATACGCAGTATTTT
TRBV4-1	TRBJ2-3	-	TRBD2	CASSQATGTSGTRTDTQYF	TGCGCCAGCAGCCAAGCTACCGGGACTAGCGGGACCCGCACAGATACGCAGTATTTT
TRBV4-3	TRBJ2-7	-	-	CASSQVPASSYEQYF	TGCGCCAGCAGCCAAGTGCCGGCTTCCTCCTACGAGCAGTACTTC